Listed below are T cell receptor beta chains from one sample, sequenced in a study of T cell responses to AZD1222 COVID-19 vaccine. TCRdb's table, derived via immunoSEQ multiplex PCR, lists solely in-frame clones and lacks some. The sample lists under 200,000 clones, more than 70% occurring once. The source material was peripheral blood, sampled 28 days after the second AZD1222 dose. All receptors come from an adult who received the AZD1222 COVID-19 vaccine. CDR3s leave out the opening cysteine and the closing phenylalanine or tryptophan.

v_call,j_call,cdr3_aa
TRBV6-5,TRBJ2-7,ASSYRAGGGYEQY
TRBV7-9,TRBJ2-7,ASSSRDFTYEQY
TRBV27,TRBJ1-1,ASRTGGTEAF
TRBV14,TRBJ2-3,ASSQTSGFPDTQY
TRBV28,TRBJ2-7,ASSLQAANYEQY
TRBV12-3/TRBV12-4,TRBJ1-6,ASSSNNSPLH
TRBV7-9,TRBJ2-7,ASSLGEGAARRY
TRBV24-1,TRBJ2-1,ATSDSGTGFYEQF
TRBV7-2,TRBJ1-3,ASSLDPSGNTIY
TRBV18,TRBJ1-1,ASSPQGNMAEAF
TRBV7-3,TRBJ2-5,ASSFRPGKGETQY
TRBV20-1,TRBJ2-4,SASGQDFQY
TRBV6-5,TRBJ1-3,ASSRSENTIY
TRBV4-1,TRBJ2-1,ASSQLGPYNEQF
TRBV19,TRBJ2-7,ASSGGQGMSYEQY